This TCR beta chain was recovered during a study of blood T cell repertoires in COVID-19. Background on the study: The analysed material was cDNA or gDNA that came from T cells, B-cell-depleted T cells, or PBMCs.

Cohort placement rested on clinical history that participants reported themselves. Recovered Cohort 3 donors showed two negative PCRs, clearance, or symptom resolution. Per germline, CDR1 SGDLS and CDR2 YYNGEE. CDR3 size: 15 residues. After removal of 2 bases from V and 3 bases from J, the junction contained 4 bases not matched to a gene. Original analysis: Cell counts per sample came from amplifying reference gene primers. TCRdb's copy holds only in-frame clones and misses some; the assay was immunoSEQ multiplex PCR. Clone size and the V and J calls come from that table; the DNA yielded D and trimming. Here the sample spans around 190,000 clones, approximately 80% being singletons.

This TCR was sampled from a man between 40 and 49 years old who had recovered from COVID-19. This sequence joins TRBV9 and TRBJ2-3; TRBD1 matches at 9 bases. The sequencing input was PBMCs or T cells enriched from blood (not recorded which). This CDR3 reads CASSVQQGATDTQYF. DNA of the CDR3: TGTGCCAGCAGCGTCCAACAGGGGGCAACAGATACGCAGTATTTT. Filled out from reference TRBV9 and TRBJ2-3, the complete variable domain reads DSGVTQTPKHLITATGQRVTLRCSPRSGDLSVYWYQQSLDQGLQFLIQYYNGEERAKGNILERFSAQQFPDLHSELNLSSLELGDSALYFCASSVQQGATDTQYFGPGTRLTVL.